This TCR beta chain was sequenced during a study of PD-1 blockade in classical Hodgkin lymphoma. The CDR3 loop spans 12 amino acids. Between the trimmed V and J ends, which lost 3 bases and 8 bases, there was a span of 7 bases. CDR1 and CDR2 (germline): MNHNS, SASEGT. On this clone itself: What it recognizes is unknown.

Time point described: cycle 4 day 1 (C4D1), after more than five weeks of nivolumab. Every patient was affected by relapse after autologous stem cell transplantation, while exposure to brentuximab vedotin was not uniform. Best responses included complete response and partial response; otherwise, the best response was progressive disease. Findings of the study overall: Newly diagnosed patients had baseline TCR diversity that was reportedly lower than that of healthy donors. The repertoire differences lack a defined cause, possibly disease activity or prior therapy.

Assay: immunoSEQ multiplex PCR; the TCRdb copy retains only in-frame clones and omits some. The data hold 25,000 to 35,000 clones, with 72% observed a single time. The rearrangement joins TRBV6-1 to TRBJ1-4, with unresolved D. The receptor was isolated from a human donor with classical Hodgkin lymphoma. The sample consisted of peripheral blood mononuclear cells (PBMCs), taken before the fourth cycle of nivolumab. CDR3 loop: CASSDNWEKLFF. The CDR3 DNA follows: TGTGCCAGCAGTGATAATTGGGAAAAACTGTTTTTT.